This TCR beta chain was found in a study of human T cells and chemical hapten exposure. Findings of the study overall: There was no change with DPC sensitization in TCRs above 1 in 1000 frequency.

Unique molecular identifiers were affixed to discrete cDNA molecules within the library. From the RACE reads, TCRdb called clonotypes with MiXCR, one entry per CDR3 protein. The data hold approximately 57,000 distinct CDR3 sequences, with 7.5% to 10% observed a single time. The CDR3 length is 12 residues. The germline V gene has CDR1 MDHEN and CDR2 SYDVKM. V dropped 11 bases and J dropped 2; count of bases not matched to a gene: 4. The sample's time point: patch test 1, 2 weeks after DPC sensitization. Treatment specified: therapeutic diphenylcyclopropenone sensitization with weekly scalp DPC. The authors' total RNA extraction used unfractionated whole blood. As regards this clonotype: The antigen remains undetermined.

The rearrangement joins TRBV28 to TRBJ1-2; 8 positions match TRBD1. The sample consisted of whole blood, taken in connection with sensitization to the hapten diphenylcyclopropenone (DPC). The TCR was taken from a woman aged 40 to 55 with alopecia areata. Some clones in this sample may be carry-over from other donors' samples. This CDR3 reads CAAGQANYGYTF. The DNA for the CDR3 is TGTGCCGCGGGACAGGCCAACTATGGCTACACCTTC.